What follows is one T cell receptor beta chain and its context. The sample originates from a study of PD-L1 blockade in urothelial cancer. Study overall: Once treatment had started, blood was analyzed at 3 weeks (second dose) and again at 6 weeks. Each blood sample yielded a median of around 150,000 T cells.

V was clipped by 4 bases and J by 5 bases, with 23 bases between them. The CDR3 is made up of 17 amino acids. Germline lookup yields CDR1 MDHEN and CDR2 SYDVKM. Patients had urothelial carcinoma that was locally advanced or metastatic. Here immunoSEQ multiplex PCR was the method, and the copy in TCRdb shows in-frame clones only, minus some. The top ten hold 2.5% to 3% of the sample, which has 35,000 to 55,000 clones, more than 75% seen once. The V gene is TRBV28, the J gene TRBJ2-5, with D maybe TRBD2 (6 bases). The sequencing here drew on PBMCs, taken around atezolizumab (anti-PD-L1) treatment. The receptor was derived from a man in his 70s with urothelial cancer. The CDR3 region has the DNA TGTGCCAGCAGTTCCTACCGCGACGGGGCTCGGGAGGAGACCCAGTACTTC. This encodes CASSSYRDGAREETQYF.